The rows below give T cell receptor beta chains drawn from one sample of a study of blood T cell repertoires in COVID-19. Data came from immunoSEQ multiplex PCR; TCRdb stores just in-frame clones and leaves some out. The repertoire includes about 330,000 clones, roughly 85% of them detected once, and around 5.9% sits in the top ten. The source material was PBMCs or T cells enriched from blood (not recorded which). The receptor set was obtained from a woman aged 25 to 39 who had recovered from COVID-19. The CDR3 runs from the conserved cysteine through the conserved F or W. The order of the fields is J gene, V gene, D gene, clone size, CDR3 protein, CDR3 DNA. A D gene is named only where the DNA matches it firmly. Size tells how often a clone was seen (once, few, many) or the class of an expanded clone, and some rows leave it out.

>TRBJ1-1|TRBV28|TRBD1|.
CASRRTGGRGNTEAFF
TGTGCCAGCAGGCGGACAGGCGGCAGAGGGAACACTGAAGCTTTCTTT
>TRBJ2-7|TRBV2|TRBD1|.
CASRKGQGYSYEQYF
TGTGCCAGCAGGAAGGGACAGGGGTACTCCTACGAGCAGTACTTC
>TRBJ2-5|TRBV6-5|TRBD2|.
CASSYTSGGQETQYF
TGTGCCAGCAGTTACACTAGCGGGGGGCAAGAGACCCAGTACTTC
>TRBJ1-4|TRBV5-1|TRBD1|.
CASSSQGTVNEKLFF
TGCGCCAGCAGCTCACAGGGGACGGTAAATGAAAAACTGTTTTTT
>TRBJ1-2|TRBV2|.|.
CARQGVRSGYTF
TGTGCCAGACAGGGTGTCAGAAGTGGCTACACCTTC
>TRBJ1-2|TRBV6-5|.|.
CASTGGGYGYTF
TGTGCCAGCACGGGGGGAGGATATGGCTACACCTTC
>TRBJ2-2|TRBV10-1|.|once
CASPFGELFF
TGCGCCAGCCCCTTTGGGGAGCTGTTTTTT
>TRBJ2-2|TRBV5-1|.|once
CASSRGDYYTGELFF
TGCGCCAGCAGCAGGGGGGACTATTACACCGGGGAGCTGTTTTTT
>TRBJ1-2|TRBV4-1|.|.
CASSQGPSSDYGYTF
TGCGCCAGCAGCCAAGGGCCCTCCAGCGACTATGGCTACACCTTC
>TRBJ2-5|TRBV29-1|TRBD2|.
CSVKRGVQETQYF
TGCAGCGTTAAGCGGGGGGTTCAAGAGACCCAGTACTTC
>TRBJ1-1|TRBV19|.|.
CASSQRTAEAFF
TGTGCCAGTAGCCAGAGGACAGCTGAAGCTTTCTTT
>TRBJ2-7|TRBV12-3/TRBV12-4|TRBD1|.
CASSFGTGVEQYF
TGTGCCAGCAGTTTCGGGACAGGGGTCGAGCAGTACTTC
>TRBJ2-1|TRBV5-1|TRBD2|.
CASSLPAGDNEQFF
TGCGCCAGCAGCTTGCCGGCGGGGGACAATGAGCAGTTCTTC
>TRBJ1-4|TRBV4-2|.|once
CASGTANTNEKLFF
TGTGCCAGCGGGACTGCAAATACTAATGAAAAACTGTTTTTT
>TRBJ1-3|TRBV5-1|.|few
CASSPGDRIGYPIYF
TGCGCCAGCAGCCCGGGGGACCGAATCGGGTACCCCATATATTTT
>TRBJ2-2|TRBV5-6|TRBD1|.
CASSLRQGYRELFF
TGTGCCAGCAGCCTTCGACAGGGTTACCGGGAGCTGTTTTTT
>TRBJ1-1|TRBV30|.|.
CACAGGAAEAFF
TGTGCCTGTGCCGGAGGGGCGGCTGAAGCTTTCTTT
>TRBJ1-1|TRBV29-1|.|.
CSVVGGGTEAFF
TGCAGCGTTGTCGGGGGAGGCACTGAAGCTTTCTTT
>TRBJ1-3|TRBV21-1|.|once
CASTPGGNSGNTIYF
TGTGCCAGCACCCCCGGGGGGAACTCTGGAAACACCATATATTTT
>TRBJ2-1|TRBV14|TRBD2|.
CASSPAGSSYNEQFF
TGTGCCAGCAGCCCAGCGGGGAGCTCCTACAATGAGCAGTTCTTC
>TRBJ2-2|TRBV7-3|.|.
CASSLSYPGELFF
TGTGCCAGCAGCTTAAGTTATCCCGGGGAGCTGTTTTTT
>TRBJ1-3|TRBV10-3|TRBD1|.
CAISESDRVSGNTIYF
TGTGCCATCAGTGAGTCGGACAGGGTCTCTGGAAACACCATATATTTT
>TRBJ2-3|TRBV5-1|TRBD2|.
CASRGLAGATDTQYF
TGCGCCAGCCGAGGACTAGCGGGGGCCACAGATACGCAGTATTTT
>TRBJ1-1|TRBV30|.|once
CAWGRGAFGAFF
TGTGCCTGGGGCCGGGGGGCATTTGGAGCTTTCTTT
>TRBJ2-2|TRBV7-9|.|once
CASSLAPRLEAGELFF
TGTGCCAGCAGCTTAGCTCCCCGACTAGAGGCCGGGGAGCTGTTTTTT
>TRBJ1-6|TRBV2|TRBD1|.
CASSEQQGAGSPLHF
TGTGCCAGCAGTGAGCAGCAGGGGGCAGGGTCACCCCTCCACTTT
>TRBJ1-1|TRBV27|.|.
CASSLSRIGTEAFF
TGTGCCAGCAGTTTATCGAGGATCGGCACTGAAGCTTTCTTT
>TRBJ1-2|TRBV7-9|.|.
CASSRDSSYGYTF
TGTGCCAGCAGCCGTGACAGTTCCTATGGCTACACCTTC
>TRBJ2-7|TRBV5-1|.|.
CASSGDSEQYF
TGCGCCAGCAGCGGCGACAGCGAGCAGTACTTC